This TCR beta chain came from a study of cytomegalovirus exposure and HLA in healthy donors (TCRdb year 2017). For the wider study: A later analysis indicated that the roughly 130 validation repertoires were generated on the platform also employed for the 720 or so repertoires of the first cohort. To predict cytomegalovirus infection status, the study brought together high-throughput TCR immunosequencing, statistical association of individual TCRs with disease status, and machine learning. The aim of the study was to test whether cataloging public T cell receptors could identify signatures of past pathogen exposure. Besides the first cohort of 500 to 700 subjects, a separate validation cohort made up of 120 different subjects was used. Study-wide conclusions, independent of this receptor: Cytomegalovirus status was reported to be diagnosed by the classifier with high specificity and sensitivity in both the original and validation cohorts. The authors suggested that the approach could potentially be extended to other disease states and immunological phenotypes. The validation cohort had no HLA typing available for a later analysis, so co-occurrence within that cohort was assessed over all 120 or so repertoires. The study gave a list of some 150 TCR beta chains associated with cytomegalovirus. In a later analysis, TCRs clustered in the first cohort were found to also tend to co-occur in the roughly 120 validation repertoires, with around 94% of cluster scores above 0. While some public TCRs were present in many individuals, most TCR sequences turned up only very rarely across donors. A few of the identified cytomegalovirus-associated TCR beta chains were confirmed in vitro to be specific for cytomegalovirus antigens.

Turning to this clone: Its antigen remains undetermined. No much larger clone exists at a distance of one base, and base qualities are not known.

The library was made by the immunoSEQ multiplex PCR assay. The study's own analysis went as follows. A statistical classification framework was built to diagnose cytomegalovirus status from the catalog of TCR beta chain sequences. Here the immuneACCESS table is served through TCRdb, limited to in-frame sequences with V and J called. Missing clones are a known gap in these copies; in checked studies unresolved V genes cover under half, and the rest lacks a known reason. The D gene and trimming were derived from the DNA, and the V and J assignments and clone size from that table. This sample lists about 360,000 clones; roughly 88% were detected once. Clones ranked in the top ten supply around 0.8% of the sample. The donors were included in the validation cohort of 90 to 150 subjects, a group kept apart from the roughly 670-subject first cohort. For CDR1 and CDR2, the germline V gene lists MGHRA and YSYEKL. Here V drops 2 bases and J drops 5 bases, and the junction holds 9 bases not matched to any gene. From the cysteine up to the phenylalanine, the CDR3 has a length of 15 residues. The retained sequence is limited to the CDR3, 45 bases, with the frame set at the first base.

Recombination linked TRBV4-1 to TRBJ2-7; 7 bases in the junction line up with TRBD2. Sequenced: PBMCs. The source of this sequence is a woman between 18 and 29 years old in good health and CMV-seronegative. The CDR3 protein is CASSQLGLPVNEQYF. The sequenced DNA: TGCGCCAGCAGCCAACTGGGACTACCAGTCAACGAGCAGTACTTC.